A selection of T cell receptor beta chains follows, all from one sample in a study of OX40 agonist ivuxolimab in advanced cancers. The repertoire was sequenced with immunoSEQ multiplex PCR; TCRdb's copy has only in-frame clones and lacks some. This sample has approximately 94,000 clones, with about 91% found just once. The material sequenced was CD4+ or CD8+ T cells sorted from blood, taken in a trial of the OX40 agonist ivuxolimab. The receptors here all came from an adult with an advanced solid tumor such as melanoma, head and neck, liver or kidney cancer. The CDR3 runs from the conserved cysteine through the conserved F or W. D genes are given only for firm matches. Clone size, where shown, is once, few, many, or a class for clones that have expanded.

clone size	V gene	J gene	D gene	CDR3 DNA	CDR3 protein
.	TRBV10-3	TRBJ2-2	TRBD1	TGTGCCATCAGTGAGTTCGGGAAGGGACAGGGTTCCTCCGGGGAGCTGTTTTTT	CAISEFGKGQGSSGELFF
.	TRBV6-1	TRBJ2-1	TRBD1	TGTGCCAGCAGGACCGGGACAGATCAGTTCTTC	CASRTGTDQFF
.	TRBV30	TRBJ1-2	.	TGTGCCTGGAGTGTACCCGGGGGCAGCTTCTATGGCTACACCTTC	CAWSVPGGSFYGYTF
.	TRBV4-2	TRBJ1-2	.	TGTGCCAGCAGCCAGCGGGGGGTCGCTCATGGCTACACCTTC	CASSQRGVAHGYTF
.	TRBV7-9	TRBJ1-1	.	TGTGCCAGCAGCTTAGGGGCAGGGACGCATGGAACTGAAGCTTTCTTT	CASSLGAGTHGTEAFF
.	TRBV5-1	TRBJ1-6	.	TGCGCCAGCAGCTTGGAGGCCGCCGCGGATTCACCCCTCCACTTT	CASSLEAAADSPLHF
.	TRBV10-1	TRBJ2-4	.	TGCGCCAGCAGTGAGTCGGACCGCGAGATGCTAGCCAAAAACATTCAGTACTTC	CASSESDREMLAKNIQYF
.	TRBV28	TRBJ2-1	.	TGTGCCAGCACAGGGCGGGCCAGTGAGCAGTTCTTC	CASTGRASEQFF
.	TRBV13	TRBJ2-3	TRBD2	TGTGCCAGCAGCTTAGGACGTCTAGCGGGGGACTCAACGCAGTATTTT	CASSLGRLAGDSTQYF
.	TRBV15	TRBJ1-3	.	TGTGCCACCAGAAGCCTCTCTGGAAACACCATATATTTT	CATRSLSGNTIYF
.	TRBV9	TRBJ2-3	.	TGTGCCAGCAGCGTAGGTTCGGACTCTTCAGATACGCAGTATTTT	CASSVGSDSSDTQYF
.	TRBV28	TRBJ1-5	TRBD1	TGTGCCAGCAGTTTGAGGGGGCTGAAGCCCCAGCATTTT	CASSLRGLKPQHF
.	TRBV29-1	TRBJ2-1	TRBD2	TGCAGCGTCTTAGCGGGTATTTACAATGAGCAGTTCTTC	CSVLAGIYNEQFF
.	TRBV27	TRBJ1-6	TRBD1	TGTGCCAGCAGTTTAAGAGGACAGGGGCCTTATAATTCACCCCTCCACTTT	CASSLRGQGPYNSPLHF
.	TRBV6-1	TRBJ2-2	.	TGTGCCAGCAGTGAACTGGGACTTGCCGGGGAGCTGTTTTTT	CASSELGLAGELFF
.	TRBV27	TRBJ2-1	.	TGTGCCAGCAATTTTGGGAGCGAGCAGTTCTTC	CASNFGSEQFF
.	TRBV14	TRBJ1-1	.	TGTGCCAGCAGCCAAGAAATCAGCCTGAACACTGAAGCTTTCTTT	CASSQEISLNTEAFF
.	TRBV28	TRBJ2-3	TRBD2	TGTGCCAGCAGTTTTTGGCAATCGGGGGGTAAGAGCACAGATACGCAGTATTTT	CASSFWQSGGKSTDTQYF
.	TRBV5-1	TRBJ1-2	.	TGCGCCAGCAGCTGGACCGGGACACCCAAAACTTATGGCTACACCTTC	CASSWTGTPKTYGYTF
.	TRBV5-5	TRBJ1-1	TRBD1	TGTGCCAGCAGCTCTGGGACAGGTCCATTCAACACTGAAGCTTTCTTT	CASSSGTGPFNTEAFF
.	TRBV2	TRBJ2-2	TRBD2	TGTGCCAGCAGTAGTACGGGACTAGCGGGAGTGGGAACCGGGGAGCTGTTTTTT	CASSSTGLAGVGTGELFF
.	TRBV4-2	TRBJ1-2	TRBD1	TGTGCCAGCAGCGATCGACAGGGGGCGGGAGGCTACACCTTC	CASSDRQGAGGYTF
.	TRBV11-2	TRBJ2-1	.	TGTGCCAGCAGCTTATCCCAAAGTAGGGCCAACAATGAGCAGTTCTTC	CASSLSQSRANNEQFF
.	TRBV29-1	TRBJ2-7	TRBD2	TGCAGCGTTGTTAGCGGGGGGGCTCGCGAGCAGTACTTC	CSVVSGGAREQYF
.	TRBV5-4	TRBJ2-2	.	TGTGCCAGCAGCCCGACGTGGACAGACGGGGAGCTGTTTTTT	CASSPTWTDGELFF
.	TRBV27	TRBJ2-5	.	TGTGCCAGCAGTCCATCCAGCCGCCAAGAGACCCAGTACTTC	CASSPSSRQETQYF
.	TRBV2	TRBJ2-5	.	TGTGCCAGCAGTGAGGATTGGACCCAGTACTTC	CASSEDWTQYF
once	TRBV18	TRBJ1-4	TRBD1	TGTGCCAGCTCACCCACCGGGACAGAAGGCGAAAAACTGTTTTTT	CASSPTGTEGEKLFF
.	TRBV6-1	TRBJ1-2	.	TGTGCCAGCAGTGAAGTTGGGGCGCGGTATGGCTACACCTTC	CASSEVGARYGYTF
.	TRBV4-1	TRBJ2-2	TRBD2	TGCGCCAGCAGCCAGGACGGGGGGGCCTACACCGGGGAGCTGTTTTTT	CASSQDGGAYTGELFF
.	TRBV5-1	TRBJ2-2	TRBD2	TGCGCCAGCAGCGATCGAGGGACTAGCGGGAGCGGGGAGCTGTTTTTT	CASSDRGTSGSGELFF
.	TRBV5-6	TRBJ2-7	TRBD2	TGTGCCAGCAGCTTGACGACTAGCGCCCTGGAGTACTTC	CASSLTTSALEYF
once	TRBV19	TRBJ2-1	TRBD2	TGTGCCAGTAGGGGGACTAGCGGGGGACTCTACAATGAGCAGTTCTTC	CASRGTSGGLYNEQFF
.	TRBV5-6	TRBJ2-2	.	TGTGCCAGCAGCTTTAAACCCGGGGAGCTGTTTTTT	CASSFKPGELFF
.	TRBV2	TRBJ2-7	.	TGTGCCAGCAGTGAAGTGGGCGGGGGCTTGGGGCCTAACGAGCAGTACTTC	CASSEVGGGLGPNEQYF
once	TRBV6-5	TRBJ1-2	TRBD1	TGTGCCAGCAGAGAAGTGGGACAGGGTAATGGCTACACCTTC	CASREVGQGNGYTF
.	TRBV6-6	TRBJ1-1	.	TGTGCCAGCAGTTTATCGGGGTTGGGTACTGAAGCTTTCTTT	CASSLSGLGTEAFF
.	TRBV5-6	TRBJ2-7	.	TGTGCCAGCAGCCCGACAGGGAGGATCGCCTACGAGCAGTACTTC	CASSPTGRIAYEQYF
.	TRBV5-1	TRBJ2-3	TRBD2	TGCGCCAGCAGGGGACTAGCGGGAGGCACAGATACGCAGTATTTT	CASRGLAGGTDTQYF
.	TRBV4-1	TRBJ2-5	.	TGCGCCAGCAGCCAAGATTTTTGGGAGACCCAGTACTTC	CASSQDFWETQYF
.	TRBV9	TRBJ2-7	.	TGTGCCAGCAGCGAAGGGCCCCTCTCCTACGAGCAGTACTTC	CASSEGPLSYEQYF
.	TRBV2	TRBJ2-1	TRBD2	TGTGCCAGCAGGGAGCTAGCGGGGGAGTACAATGAGCAGTTCTTC	CASRELAGEYNEQFF
.	TRBV11-2	TRBJ2-1	TRBD1	TGTGCCAGCAGCTCGCTCAGGGGGAATGAGCAGTTCTTC	CASSSLRGNEQFF
few	TRBV7-3	TRBJ2-1	TRBD2	TGTGCCAGCAGCTTCACCGGAGGTAGCGGGAGAGGCGAGCAGTTCTTC	CASSFTGGSGRGEQFF
.	TRBV29-1	TRBJ2-7	.	TGCAGCGTAGCTCCGGGATCCTACGAGCAGTACTTC	CSVAPGSYEQYF
.	TRBV28	TRBJ2-1	TRBD2	TGTGCCAGCAGTTACATAACAGGGGGGCTGACTAGCGGGAGGGAGTTCTTC	CASSYITGGLTSGREFF
.	TRBV14	TRBJ1-1	.	TGTGCCAGCAGCCACAGGTCCCCGCTCACTGAAGCTTTCTTT	CASSHRSPLTEAFF
.	TRBV2	TRBJ1-3	.	TGTGCCAGCAGTGGGGGACGGGTACCCTCTGGAAACACCATATATTTT	CASSGGRVPSGNTIYF
once	TRBV28	TRBJ2-7	.	TGTGCCAGCAGTTCCCCAGGGAACTCCTACGAGCAGTACTTC	CASSSPGNSYEQYF
.	TRBV7-9	TRBJ2-3	TRBD2	TGTGCCAGCAGCCCCCTAGCGGCGATTAGCACAGATACGCAGTATTTT	CASSPLAAISTDTQYF
.	TRBV18	TRBJ2-5	.	TGTGCCAGCTCACCCCCCTTTGGCGGCGCGTACCAAGAGACCCAGTACTTC	CASSPPFGGAYQETQYF
.	TRBV28	TRBJ1-1	.	TGTGCCAGCAGTTTAACAGGGCCCAACACTGAAGCTTTCTTT	CASSLTGPNTEAFF
.	TRBV27	TRBJ2-2	.	TGTGCCAGCAGTTTCCGTCCGGGAAACCCCGGGGAGCTGTTTTTT	CASSFRPGNPGELFF
.	TRBV11-2	TRBJ2-1	TRBD2	TGTGCCAGCAGCACCAGGCGGGGGAATGAGCAGTTCTTC	CASSTRRGNEQFF
.	TRBV9	TRBJ1-6	.	TGTGCCAGCAGCGTCGGGGGGGATGGCTCACCCCTCCACTTT	CASSVGGDGSPLHF
.	TRBV5-4	TRBJ2-3	TRBD2	TGTGCCAGCAGCCTGCTAGCGGGAGGGCGGTCTAGCACAGATACGCAGTATTTT	CASSLLAGGRSSTDTQYF
.	TRBV18	TRBJ1-2	TRBD1	TGTGCCAGCTCACCCAGGGGGGACTATGGCTACACCTTC	CASSPRGDYGYTF
.	TRBV27	TRBJ1-4	.	TGTGCCAGCAGGGGACTGAGAGGTGAAAAACTGTTTTTT	CASRGLRGEKLFF
.	TRBV19	TRBJ2-7	TRBD1	TGTGCCAGTACCGCCACAGGGGGCAATTACGAGCAGTACTTC	CASTATGGNYEQYF
.	TRBV13	TRBJ2-4	.	TGTGCCAGCGAACGGAGGAGCGCCAAAAACATTCAGTACTTC	CASERRSAKNIQYF